This T cell receptor beta chain was captured in a study of beta chain features in type 1 diabetes. Study background: Cell yields, age and gender were similar between patients and healthy donors.

In regard to this clone: Its antigen remains unidentified.

Regarding the study as a whole: TCRB repertoires of naive, central memory and Treg cells appeared more similar among patients than among healthy donors.

Stem cell-like memory, regulatory, central memory and naive CD4+ cells were sorted via CD45RO/CCR7/CD25/CD127/CD95/CD27. Populations isolated by sorting all had purity greater than 95%. Investigators reverse transcribed all isolated RNA, so they sequenced expressed TCRB transcripts. Assay: immunoSEQ multiplex PCR; the TCRdb copy retains only in-frame clones and omits some. The sample records approximately 84,000 clones, approximately 32% being singletons. This clonotype originated in a woman aged 18-35 years in good health. Input material: stem cell memory CD4+ T cells from blood.

The CDR3 protein is CASSPGTAGDTQYF. CDR3 bases: TGTGCCAGCAGCCCTGGGACAGCAGGCGATACGCAGTATTTT. The V gene is TRBV9, the J gene TRBJ2-3, with 7 bases matching TRBD1. CDR3 size: 14 residues. Germline assignment: CDR1 SGDLS and CDR2 YYNGEE. Losses at the gene ends were 4 bases for V and 6 bases for J; bases not matched to a gene: 8.